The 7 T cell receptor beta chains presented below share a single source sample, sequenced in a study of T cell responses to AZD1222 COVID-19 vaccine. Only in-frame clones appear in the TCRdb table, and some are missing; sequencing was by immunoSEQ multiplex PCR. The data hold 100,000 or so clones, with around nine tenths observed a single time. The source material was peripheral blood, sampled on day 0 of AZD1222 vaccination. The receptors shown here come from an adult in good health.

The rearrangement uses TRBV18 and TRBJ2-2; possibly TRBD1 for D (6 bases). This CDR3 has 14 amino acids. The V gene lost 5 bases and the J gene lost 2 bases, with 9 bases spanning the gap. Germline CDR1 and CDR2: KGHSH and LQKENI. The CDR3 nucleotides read TGTGCCAGCTCAGGGACACAAAACACCGGGGAGCTGTTTTTT. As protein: CASSGTQNTGELFF. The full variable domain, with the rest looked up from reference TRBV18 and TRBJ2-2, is NAGVMQNPRHLVRRRGQEARLRCSPMKGHSHVYWYRQLPEEGLKFMVYLQKENIIDESGMPKERFSAEFPKEGPSILRIQQVVRGDSAAYFCASSGTQNTGELFFGEGSRLTVL.

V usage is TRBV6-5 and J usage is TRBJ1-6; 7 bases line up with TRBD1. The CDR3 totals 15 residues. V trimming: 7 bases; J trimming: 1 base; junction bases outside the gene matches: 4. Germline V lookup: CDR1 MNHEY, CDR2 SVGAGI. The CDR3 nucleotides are TGTGCCAGCACCAACAGGGGATCCTATAATTCACCCCTCCACTTT. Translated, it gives CASTNRGSYNSPLHF.

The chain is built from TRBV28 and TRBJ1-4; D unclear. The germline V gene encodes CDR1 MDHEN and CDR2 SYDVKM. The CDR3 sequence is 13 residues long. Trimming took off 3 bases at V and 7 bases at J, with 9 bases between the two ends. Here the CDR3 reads CASSFSVFEKLFF. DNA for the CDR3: TGTGCCAGCAGTTTTAGTGTTTTTGAAAAACTGTTTTTT.

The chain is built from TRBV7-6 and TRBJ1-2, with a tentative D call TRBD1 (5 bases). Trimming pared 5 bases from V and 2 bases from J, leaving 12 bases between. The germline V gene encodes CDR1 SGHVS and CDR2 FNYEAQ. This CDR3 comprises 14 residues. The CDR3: CASSQGAGNYGYTF. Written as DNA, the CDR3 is TGTGCCAGCAGCCAAGGGGCCGGGAACTATGGCTACACCTTC. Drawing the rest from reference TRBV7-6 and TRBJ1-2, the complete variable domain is GAGVSQSPRYKVTKRGQDVALRCDPISGHVSLYWYRQALGQGPEFLTYFNYEAQQDKSGLPNDRFSAERPEGSISTLTIQRTEQRDSAMYRCASSQGAGNYGYTFGSGTRLTVV.

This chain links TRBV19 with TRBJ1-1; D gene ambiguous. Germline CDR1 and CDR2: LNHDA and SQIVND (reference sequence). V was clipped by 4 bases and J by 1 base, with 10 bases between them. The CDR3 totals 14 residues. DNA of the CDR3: TGTGCCAGTAGTAAAATGGCGACGAACACTGAAGCTTTCTTT. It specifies CASSKMATNTEAFF. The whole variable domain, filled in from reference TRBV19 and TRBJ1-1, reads DGGITQSPKYLFRKEGQNVTLSCEQNLNHDAMYWYRQDPGQGLRLIYYSQIVNDFQKGDIAEGYSVSREKKESFPLTVTSAQKNPTAFYLCASSKMATNTEAFFGQGTRLTVV.

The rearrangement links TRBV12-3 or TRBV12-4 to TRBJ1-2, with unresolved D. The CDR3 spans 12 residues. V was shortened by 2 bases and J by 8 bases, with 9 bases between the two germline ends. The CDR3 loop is CASSLSLYGYTF. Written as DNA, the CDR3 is TGTGCCAGCAGTTTAAGTCTCTACGGCTACACCTTC.

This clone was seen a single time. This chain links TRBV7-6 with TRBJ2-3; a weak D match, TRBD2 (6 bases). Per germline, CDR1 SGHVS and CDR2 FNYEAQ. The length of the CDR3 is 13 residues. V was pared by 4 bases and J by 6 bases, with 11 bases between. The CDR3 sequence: CASSSRAGDTQYF. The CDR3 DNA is TGTGCCAGCAGCTCCAGGGCGGGGGATACGCAGTATTTT.